A single sample is the source of the 18 T cell receptor beta chains below, sequenced in a study of CD8 T cells in Susac syndrome. Roughly 0.45 to 1 ug RNA was reverse transcribed with random hexamers. In TCRdb, the immunoSEQ multiplex PCR reads were re-called with MiXCR into one record per CDR3 protein. The sample carries around 110,000 distinct CDR3 sequences, approximately 95% recorded once. The source material was CD8+ T cells from PBMCs. These receptors were taken from a human donor with Susac syndrome.

This clonotype was observed once. The genes are TRBV6-6 and TRBJ2-5; no clear D gene. Trimming removed 2 bases from V and 5 bases from J, with 12 bases in between. CDR3 length equals 14 residues. Per the germline V gene, CDR1 is MNHNY and CDR2 is SVGAGI (reference sequence). The chain's CDR3 is CASSYLQTRETQYF. DNA of the CDR3: TGTGCCAGCAGTTACCTCCAGACGCGGGAGACCCAGTACTTC.

The chain uses TRBV20-1 and TRBJ1-5; 7 bases map to TRBD1. Trimming at V came to 2 bases and at J to 9 bases, leaving 25 bases not matched to a gene. Germline V gene data show CDR1 as DFQATT and CDR2 as SNEGSKA (reference sequence). This CDR3 is 19 amino acids long. The CDR3 sequence is CSARSRCRGQIPLWGPQHF. The CDR3 DNA sequence: TGCAGTGCTAGAAGTAGGTGTAGGGGACAGATCCCTCTTTGGGGGCCCCAGCATTTT.

The V gene is TRBV27, the J gene TRBJ2-7, with D tentatively TRBD1 (6 bases). CDR3 length equals 13 residues. V was cut by 4 bases and J by 5 bases, with 12 bases left in between. Germline CDR1 is MNHEY and CDR2 is SMNVEV (reference sequence). The chain's CDR3 is CASSYGRGNEQYF. The CDR3 nucleotides read TGTGCCAGCAGTTATGGCAGGGGCAACGAGCAGTACTTC.

The chain couples TRBV12-3 or TRBV12-4 to TRBJ2-7, with D hard to call. CDR3 size: 13 residues. The V and J ends lost 5 bases and 0 bases respectively, with 8 bases between them. CDR3 DNA sequence: TGTGCCAGCAGTGCGTCTATCTCCTACGAGCAGTACTTC. Translated: CASSASISYEQYF.

The chain is built from TRBV2 and TRBJ2-6, with D possibly being TRBD1 or TRBD2 (5 bases each). The CDR3 is 15 residues long. V lost 11 bases, J lost 2 bases, and 16 bases lay in between. In germline, CDR1 is SNHLY, CDR2 FYNNEI. This CDR3 is CAGVSGPPGANVLTF. The CDR3 coding sequence is TGTGCCGGCGTTTCGGGACCCCCTGGGGCCAACGTCCTGACTTTC.

The chain combines TRBV20-1 with TRBJ2-7; no clear D. V dropped 0 bases and J dropped 2 bases, with 5 bases sitting between them. Looked up from germline, CDR1 is DFQATT and CDR2 is SNEGSKA (reference sequence). This CDR3 has 12 amino acids. Here the CDR3 reads CSARDRTYEQYF. As DNA, the CDR3 is TGCAGTGCTAGAGACAGGACCTACGAGCAGTACTTC.

The V gene is TRBV14, the J gene TRBJ1-2, with D perhaps TRBD1 (6 bases). V was trimmed by 8 bases and J by 4 bases, leaving 29 bases between them. Germline CDR1 SGHDN, CDR2 FVKESK. CDR3 length: 18 residues. For the CDR3, the DNA is TGTGCCAGCCCTTTAAATTTCGACGGGGGGCAGACGGTCTATGGCTACACCTTC. Translation gives CASPLNFDGGQTVYGYTF.

This chain connects TRBV9 to TRBJ1-2; D uncertain. V was cut by 0 bases and J by 4 bases, with 10 bases left in between. Germline V CDR1 and CDR2: SGDLS, YYNGEE. This CDR3 is 14 amino acids long. The CDR3 region is CASSVDGEFYGYTF. CDR3 nucleotide sequence: TGTGCCAGCAGCGTAGATGGGGAGTTCTATGGCTACACCTTC.

The gene calls are TRBV29-1 and TRBJ2-7; the D is unclear. CDR1 SQVTM and CDR2 ANQGSEA come from the germline V gene. This CDR3 is 12 amino acids long. V shed 4 bases and J shed 5 bases, with 12 bases lying between them. The CDR3 sequence: CSVVPSPDEQYF. Written as DNA, the CDR3 is TGCAGCGTTGTACCCTCTCCCGACGAGCAGTACTTC.

The CDR3 DNA sequence: TGTGCTAGTGGTTTGGTAGCCTACAATGAGCAGTTCTTC. Translation: CASGLVAYNEQFF. The chain recombines TRBV12-5 with TRBJ2-1; D not resolved. Trimming took 0 bases from V and 2 from J, leaving 2 bases between them. CDR1 and CDR2 from the germline V gene are LGHNT and FRNRAP. The CDR3 runs 13 residues.

Only one count was recorded for this clonotype. J is TRBJ2-7 and V is TRBV10-2; maybe TRBD1 (6 bases). Germline values: CDR1 WSHSY, CDR2 SAAADI. Trimming pared 8 bases from V and 2 bases from J, leaving 19 bases between. There are 15 residues in the CDR3. This CDR3 reads CASSSGPSGAYEQYF. For the CDR3, the DNA is TGCGCCAGCTCTTCGGGTCCGTCAGGGGCCTACGAGCAGTACTTC.

The chain is built from TRBV10-2 and TRBJ1-2; D is uncertain. Germline CDR1 is WSHSY and CDR2 is SAAADI. The CDR3 contains 12 residues. The ends were cut back, 2 bases at V and 6 bases at J, with 7 bases in the middle. CDR3 in DNA: TGCGCCAGCAGTGAGGGCTACAATGGCTACACCTTC. The encoded protein is CASSEGYNGYTF.

J is TRBJ1-5 and V is TRBV27; 11 nucleotides align to TRBD1. With V trimmed by 6 bases and J by 6 bases, 4 bases remained unmatched. Germline-derived CDR1 and CDR2 are MNHEY and SMNVEV (reference sequence). The CDR3 has 14 amino acids. CDR3 coding DNA: TGTGCCAGCAGCGACGGGACAGGGGGTCAGCCCCAGCATTTT. Residues: CASSDGTGGQPQHF.

The J gene is TRBJ1-2, the V gene TRBV20-1; 8 bases are shared with TRBD1. The CDR3 has 15 residues. Losses at the gene ends were 5 bases for V and 3 bases for J; bases not matched to a gene: 11. Germline CDR1 DFQATT, CDR2 SNEGSKA (reference sequence). This CDR3 is CSAGPTGAVDYGYTF. The CDR3 coding sequence is TGCAGTGCTGGCCCGACAGGGGCGGTAGACTATGGCTACACCTTC.

The J gene is TRBJ2-7, the V gene TRBV7-9; TRBD2 matches 8 bases. The CDR3 loop spans 15 amino acids. With 6 bases clipped from V and 0 bases from J, the junction kept 7 bases outside the gene matches. The V gene's germline CDR1 is SEHNR and CDR2 FQNEAQ (reference sequence). The CDR3 nucleotides are TGTGCCAGCAGACCAACTAGCGGACACTCCTACGAGCAGTACTTC. The encoded protein is CASRPTSGHSYEQYF.

The genes are TRBV5-4 and TRBJ2-3; either TRBD1 or TRBD2 may fit D (5 bases each). CDR3 length equals 16 residues. Germline V gene data show CDR1 as SGHNT and CDR2 as YYREEE (reference sequence). V lost 1 base to trimming and J lost 0 bases, with 12 bases between them. The CDR3 sequence is CASSLWDVSSTDTQYF. The CDR3 coding sequence is TGTGCCAGCAGCTTGTGGGACGTCTCTAGCACAGATACGCAGTATTTT.

With respect to this clonotype: This likely comes from a read error, as the CDR3 has no conserved phenylalanine or tryptophan at its end. Because the CDR3's place on the DNA is in doubt, the DNA is left out and the CDR3 is given as listed by TCRdb. This sequence joins TRBV7-9 and TRBJ1-4; the D call of TRBD1 is as the table states it, not checked on the DNA. The germline gives CDR1 SEHNR, CDR2 FQNEAQ (reference sequence). The CDR3 length equals 14 residues, ends included. The CDR3 sequence is CASSPGTTNEKLLA.

This sequence joins TRBV21-1 and TRBJ2-4; no DNA check was done on the table's D call, TRBD2. TRBV21-1 is a listed pseudogene. CDR3 length: 14 residues. In nucleotides, the CDR3 is TGTGCCAGCAGCACCCGACGGAGGAAAAACATTCAGTACTTC. As protein: CASSTRRRKNIQYF.